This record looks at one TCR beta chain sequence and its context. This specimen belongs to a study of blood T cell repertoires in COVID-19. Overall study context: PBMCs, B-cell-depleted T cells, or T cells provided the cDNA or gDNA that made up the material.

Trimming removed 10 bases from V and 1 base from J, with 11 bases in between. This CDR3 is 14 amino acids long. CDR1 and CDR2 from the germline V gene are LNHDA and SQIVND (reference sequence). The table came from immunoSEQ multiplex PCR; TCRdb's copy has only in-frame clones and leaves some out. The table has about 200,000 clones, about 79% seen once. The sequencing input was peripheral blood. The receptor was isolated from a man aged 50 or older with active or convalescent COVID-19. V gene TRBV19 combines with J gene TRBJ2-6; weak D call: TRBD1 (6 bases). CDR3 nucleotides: TGTGCCACCCGGACAGCGTCTGGGGCCAACGTCCTGACTTTC. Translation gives CATRTASGANVLTF. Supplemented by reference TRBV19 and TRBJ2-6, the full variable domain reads DGGITQSPKYLFRKEGQNVTLSCEQNLNHDAMYWYRQDPGQGLRLIYYSQIVNDFQKGDIAEGYSVSREKKESFPLTVTSAQKNPTAFYLCATRTASGANVLTFGAGSRLTVL.